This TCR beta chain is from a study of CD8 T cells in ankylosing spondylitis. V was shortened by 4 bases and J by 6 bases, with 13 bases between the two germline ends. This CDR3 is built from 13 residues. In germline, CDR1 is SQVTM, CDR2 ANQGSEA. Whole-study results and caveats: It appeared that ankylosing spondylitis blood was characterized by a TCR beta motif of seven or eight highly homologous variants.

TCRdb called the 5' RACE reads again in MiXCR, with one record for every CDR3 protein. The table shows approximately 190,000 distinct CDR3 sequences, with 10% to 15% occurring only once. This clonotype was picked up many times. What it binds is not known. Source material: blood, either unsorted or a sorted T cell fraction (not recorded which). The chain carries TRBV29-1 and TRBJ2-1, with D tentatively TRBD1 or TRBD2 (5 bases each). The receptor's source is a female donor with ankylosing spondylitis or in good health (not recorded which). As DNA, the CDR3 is TGCAGCGTTGGGGGGAGTTGGAGCAATGAGCAGTTCTTC. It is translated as CSVGGSWSNEQFF.